This T cell receptor (beta chain) comes out of a study of T cells in Graves' hyperthyroidism and ophthalmopathy. RNA transcripts served as the template for amplifying TCR beta CDR3 regions. Initially, a first-round RT-PCR of the TCR CDR3 employed the HTBI primer set. TCRdb re-called the multiplex PCR reads with MiXCR, one entry per CDR3 protein. Found here are 490,000 or so distinct CDR3 sequences, 40% to 55% of them singletons; the top ten hold 44%. Germline CDR1 reads SQVTM; CDR2 reads ANQGSEA. CDR3 length: 14 residues. The junction had 10 bases not matched to a gene; V was cut back by 8 bases and J by 5 bases. This clonotype was observed a handful of times.

The TCR comes from an adult woman with Graves' disease, either hyperthyroidism or ophthalmopathy (not recorded which). The sequencing sample was made of peripheral blood or thyroid tissue (not recorded which). The V call is TRBV29-1, the J call TRBJ2-7, with 12 bases lining up with TRBD1. The CDR3 loop is CSYSGTGGFNEQYF. In DNA, the CDR3 is TGCAGCTATTCCGGGACAGGGGGCTTCAACGAGCAGTACTTC.